This T cell receptor beta chain was profiled in a study of PD-1 blockade in classical Hodgkin lymphoma. The wider study: Nivolumab 3 mg/kg was given intravenously every 2 weeks.

Study conclusions and caveats: It was among complete responders that baseline diversity resembled that of newly diagnosed patients. By C4D1, CD4+ diversity increased significantly, especially in complete responders.

In regard to this clone: As yet, its antigen is unknown.

Trimming pared 6 bases from V and 8 bases from J, leaving 18 bases between. The length of the CDR3 is 14 residues. Germline V CDR1 and CDR2: SGHTA, FQGNSA. As to time point: cycle 4 day 1 (C4D1), after more than five weeks of nivolumab. Every patient had relapsed following autologous stem cell transplantation, and cohorts differed in brentuximab vedotin exposure. Best overall response was complete response, partial response or progressive disease in these relapsed/refractory classical Hodgkin lymphoma patients. Profiling relied on immunoSEQ multiplex PCR, and the TCRdb table lists in-frame clones only, not all of them. The sample holds 100,000 or so clones, around 90% seen once.

Here the sequenced sample was peripheral blood mononuclear cells (PBMCs), taken before the fourth cycle of nivolumab. The sequence was obtained from a human donor with classical Hodgkin lymphoma. The V call is TRBV7-2, the J call TRBJ2-3; D gene uncertain. CDR3 sequence reads: CASRQGSEKGTQYF. The CDR3 DNA reads as TGTGCCAGCAGACAAGGGTCAGAGAAGGGTACGCAGTATTTT.